What follows is one T cell receptor beta chain and its context. The data are from a study of blood T cell repertoires in COVID-19. About the study: There were acute and convalescent COVID-19 samples, and they came from the United States, Italy and Spain. PBMCs, B-cell-depleted T cells, or T cells were the source of the cDNA or gDNA that made up the material.

The germline V gene encodes CDR1 SGHAT and CDR2 FQNNGV. The CDR3 length is 11 residues. Trimming took off 5 bases at V and 5 bases at J, with 6 bases between the two ends. Source study methods: For nucleated cells, counts were estimated from reference gene primer amplification. TCRdb's copy holds only in-frame clones and misses some; the assay was immunoSEQ multiplex PCR. That table furnishes V, J and clone size, whereas the DNA furnished D and trimming. The table shows approximately 110,000 clones, with 86% occurring only once. The material sequenced was peripheral blood. This sequence originates from a man aged 40-55 years with acute or convalescent COVID-19. V and J are TRBV11-2 and TRBJ1-1; D is ambiguous. This CDR3 reads CASSPLTEAFF. The CDR3 bases are TGTGCCAGCAGCCCTCTGACTGAAGCTTTCTTT.